This TCR beta chain was sequenced in a study of T cells of healthy individuals. The length of the CDR3 is 13 residues. Trimming removed 6 bases from V and 0 bases from J, with 6 bases in between. The germline CDR1 and CDR2 sequences are MNHNS and SASEGT. TCRdb analysed the 5' RACE reads with MiXCR anew, one entry per CDR3 protein. The data contain fewer than 90,000 distinct CDR3 sequences, around 5.1% of them singletons. This clonotype appeared a few times. The chain uses TRBV6-1 and TRBJ1-3, with D hard to call. This clonotype originated in a female donor in good health. DNA for the CDR3: TGTGCCAGCAGAACAGACTCTGGAAACACCATATATTTT. Translated: CASRTDSGNTIYF.